The 18 T cell receptor beta chains below all came from one sample that was sequenced in a study of T cell changes during pregnancy in multiple sclerosis. Clones were read by immunoSEQ multiplex PCR, and TCRdb kept only the in-frame ones, dropping some. The repertoire consists of roughly 70,000 clones, with roughly 92% occurring once and the leading ten covering 0.95% to 1.5%. The starting material was peripheral blood, obtained in the third trimester of pregnancy. The receptors here all came from a female donor with multiple sclerosis, enrolled in a pregnancy study.

J is TRBJ1-3 and V is TRBV7-7; D gene unclear. Trimming removed 5 bases from V and 4 bases from J, with 12 bases in between. The CDR3 totals 14 residues. Germline-derived CDR1 and CDR2 are SSHAT and FNYEAQ (reference sequence). The CDR3 reads CASSPSPEGNTIYF. CDR3 coding DNA: TGTGCCAGCAGCCCGTCGCCTGAGGGAAACACCATATATTTT.

CDR3 nucleotides: TGTGCCAGCAGCCAGGACAGGGGGAACACTGAAGCTTTCTTT. It codes for CASSQDRGNTEAFF. The rearrangement uses TRBV7-3 and TRBJ1-1; 9 nucleotides align to TRBD1. The germline gives CDR1 SGHTA, CDR2 FQGTGA. After removal of 5 bases from V and 1 base from J, the junction contained 2 bases not matched to a gene. The CDR3 has 14 amino acids.

The CDR3 here is CASSQALGTSGKSTDTQYF. The CDR3 region has the DNA TGCGCCAGCAGCCAAGCCCTGGGGACTAGCGGAAAAAGCACAGATACGCAGTATTTT. The gene calls are TRBV4-3 and TRBJ2-3; 11 positions match TRBD2. The CDR3 runs 19 residues. Looked up from germline, CDR1 is LGHNA and CDR2 is YSLEER. V was clipped by 1 base and J by 0 bases; unmatched bases: 9.

V is TRBV19 and J is TRBJ1-1; 8 positions match TRBD1. Germline assignment: CDR1 LNHDA and CDR2 SQIVND (reference sequence). CDR3 length: 21 amino acids. The trim removed 4 bases at V and 0 bases at J, leaving 22 bases unmatched. The CDR3 DNA reads as TGTGCCAGTAGTAGACAGGGGCAGGCCGTCTGGGGTGCTAGGGTGAACACTGAAGCTTTCTTT. Protein product: CASSRQGQAVWGARVNTEAFF.

This chain uses TRBV28 with TRBJ1-3, with 7 bases aligning to TRBD1. The trim removed 6 bases at V and 0 bases at J, leaving 5 bases unmatched. Germline V lookup: CDR1 MDHEN, CDR2 SYDVKM. The CDR3 runs to 15 residues. In nucleotides, the CDR3 is TGTGCCAGCAGAACGACAGGGCCCTCTGGAAACACCATATATTTT. This gives the protein CASRTTGPSGNTIYF. Using reference TRBV28 and TRBJ1-3 for the parts outside the CDR3, the full variable domain is DVKVTQSSRYLVKRTGEKVFLECVQDMDHENMFWYRQDPGLGLRLIYFSYDVKMKEKGDIPEGYSVSREKKERFSLILESASTNQTSMYLCASRTTGPSGNTIYFGEGSWLTVV.

The CDR3 nucleotides are TGTGCCAGCAGCCTGAGCGGAACTTACAATGAGCAGTTCTTC. Protein sequence: CASSLSGTYNEQFF. The chain recombines TRBV7-2 with TRBJ2-1; TRBD2 is a possible D gene (5 bases). The CDR3 runs to 14 residues. Trimming stripped 5 bases from V and 4 bases from J, with 12 bases between. Germline values: CDR1 SGHTA, CDR2 FQGNSA. Variable domain in full (rest from reference TRBV7-2 and TRBJ2-1): GAGVSQSPSNKVTEKGKDVELRCDPISGHTALYWYRQSLGQGLEFLIYFQGNSAPDKSGLPSDRFSAERTGGSVSTLTIQRTQQEDSAVYLCASSLSGTYNEQFFGPGTRLTVL.

The chain carries TRBV30 and TRBJ2-1; D is unclear. Germline CDR1 and CDR2: GTSNPN and SVGIG (reference sequence). The CDR3 contains 11 residues. The ends were cut back, 4 bases at V and 4 bases at J, with 5 bases in the middle. The CDR3 protein is CAWMAYNEQFF. For the CDR3, the DNA is TGTGCCTGGATGGCTTACAATGAGCAGTTCTTC.

The chain couples TRBV29-1 to TRBJ1-4, with 9 bases matching TRBD1. The CDR3 has 12 residues. V lost 6 bases to trimming and J lost 6 bases; unmatched junction nucleotides: 2. Germline values: CDR1 SQVTM, CDR2 ANQGSEA. The CDR3 spells CSVGQGDEKLFF. In DNA form, the CDR3 reads TGCAGCGTGGGACAGGGAGATGAAAAACTGTTTTTT.

This clone came up once. This chain joins TRBV30 and TRBJ1-4; a possible D gene is TRBD1 (6 bases). The CDR3 loop spans 13 amino acids. V was cut by 2 bases and J by 8 bases, with 12 bases left in between. From germline, CDR1 is GTSNPN and CDR2 SVGIG (reference sequence). CDR3 loop: CAWSLGRGEKLFF. The CDR3 DNA is TGTGCCTGGAGTCTTGGAAGGGGGGAAAAACTGTTTTTT.

The chain carries TRBV6-5 and TRBJ2-1, with D possibly matching TRBD2 (5 bases). The CDR3 totals 14 residues. Germline-derived CDR1 and CDR2 are MNHEY and SVGAGI. V lost 5 bases and J 2 bases, leaving 10 bases between the germline ends. The chain's CDR3 is CASSVSGPYNEQFF. In nucleotides, the CDR3 is TGTGCCAGCAGTGTAAGCGGCCCCTACAATGAGCAGTTCTTC.

This clone was seen only a few times. V and J are TRBV28 and TRBJ1-5, with no clear D. Trimming took off 3 bases at V and 6 bases at J, with 21 bases between the two ends. The germline CDR1 and CDR2 sequences are MDHEN and SYDVKM. The CDR3 runs to 17 residues. CDR3 region: CASSFYPTDAGGQPQHF. CDR3 coding DNA: TGTGCCAGCAGTTTCTACCCCACGGACGCGGGAGGTCAGCCCCAGCATTTT. Full variable domain (remainder filled in from reference TRBV28 and TRBJ1-5): DVKVTQSSRYLVKRTGEKVFLECVQDMDHENMFWYRQDPGLGLRLIYFSYDVKMKEKGDIPEGYSVSREKKERFSLILESASTNQTSMYLCASSFYPTDAGGQPQHFGDGTRLSIL.

This clone showed up just a few times. The chain recombines TRBV10-3 with TRBJ1-5, with D hard to call. The CDR3 loop spans 11 amino acids. V lost 4 bases, J lost 6 bases, and 4 bases lay in between. Germline lookup yields CDR1 ENHRY and CDR2 SYGVKD. DNA for the CDR3: TGTGCCATCAGTGTCGGTCAGCCCCAGCATTTT. Translating it yields CAISVGQPQHF.

The V call is TRBV6-1, the J call TRBJ1-6, with D uncertain. Germline V gene sequence: CDR1 MNHNS, CDR2 SASEGT. Trimming took off 6 bases at V and 8 bases at J, with 14 bases between the two ends. This CDR3 region has 14 residues. The CDR3 reads CASSDAGDYSPLHF. DNA of the CDR3: TGTGCCAGCAGCGACGCCGGGGATTATTCACCCCTCCACTTT.

The DNA of the CDR3 is TGCGCCAGCAGCTCGGCGACTAGCGGGAGGGTCTACGAGCAGTACTTC. Translating gives CASSSATSGRVYEQYF. The chain has TRBV5-1 and TRBJ2-7, with 14 bases lining up with TRBD2. J gave up 3 bases and V 3 bases, and 5 bases lay outside the gene matches. The CDR3 has 16 amino acids. In germline, CDR1 is SGHRS, CDR2 YFSETQ.

This chain connects TRBV28 to TRBJ1-2; TRBD1 might be the D (5 bases). The CDR3 has 12 amino acids. The ends were cut back, 5 bases at V and 14 bases at J, with 18 bases in the middle. Looked up from germline, CDR1 is MDHEN and CDR2 is SYDVKM. The CDR3 DNA reads TGTGCCAGCAGTGGGTACAGGAAAGTTTCAACCTTC. Translated, it gives CASSGYRKVSTF.

The chain couples TRBV19 to TRBJ1-5; D call uncertain. Trimming pared 5 bases from V and 3 bases from J, leaving 5 bases between. The germline gives CDR1 LNHDA, CDR2 SQIVND (reference sequence). The CDR3 spans 12 residues. The DNA for the CDR3 is TGTGCCAGTAGTCCTCCCAATCAGCCCCAGCATTTT. Its translation: CASSPPNQPQHF. Together with reference TRBV19 and TRBJ1-5, the CDR3 gives the full variable domain: DGGITQSPKYLFRKEGQNVTLSCEQNLNHDAMYWYRQDPGQGLRLIYYSQIVNDFQKGDIAEGYSVSREKKESFPLTVTSAQKNPTAFYLCASSPPNQPQHFGDGTRLSIL.

This clone was observed a single time. The V and J genes are TRBV10-2 and TRBJ2-7, with D possibly being TRBD2 (5 bases). The CDR3 has 17 residues. The V end was cut by 2 bases, the J end by 2 bases, with 19 bases between. Germline-derived CDR1 and CDR2 are WSHSY and SAAADI. CDR3 in DNA: TGCGCCAGCAGTGAGGAGAGCCGCCGGGATGGTCCCTACGAGCAGTACTTC. This sequence encodes CASSEESRRDGPYEQYF.

The V gene is TRBV27, the J gene TRBJ2-7, with TRBD2 as a possible D gene (5 bases). V was clipped by 6 bases and J by 2 bases, with 17 bases between them. The CDR3 extends over 15 amino acids. The germline CDR1 and CDR2 sequences are MNHEY and SMNVEV (reference sequence). The CDR3 reads CASSPVLGNTYEQYF. The CDR3, as DNA: TGTGCCAGCAGCCCCGTACTAGGCAACACCTACGAGCAGTACTTC.